This is a list of T cell receptor beta chains from one sample in a study of human T cells and chemical hapten exposure. TCRdb analysed the RACE reads with MiXCR anew, one entry per CDR3 protein. The data contain over 85,000 distinct CDR3 sequences, about 9.3% of them singletons. The specimen was whole blood, collected in connection with sensitization to the hapten diphenylcyclopropenone (DPC). All receptors derive from a woman in her forties with alopecia areata. Some clones in this sample may be carry-over from other donors' samples. Both conserved end residues are part of each CDR3. The order of the fields is V gene, D gene, clone size, J gene, CDR3 protein, CDR3 DNA. D genes are given only for firm matches. The listing skips clone size in some rows; elsewhere it reads once, few, many or a size class.

>TRBV25-1|NA|few|TRBJ2-2
CASSAPAQGLTGELFF
TGTGCCAGCAGTGCACCGGCACAGGGATTAACCGGGGAGCTGTTTTTT
>TRBV12-3/TRBV12-4|TRBD1|many|TRBJ2-2
CASSLGLVGGTGGRWYTGELFF
TGTGCCAGCAGTTTAGGATTAGTTGGAGGGACAGGGGGCCGATGGTACACCGGGGAGCTGTTTTTT
>TRBV9|TRBD2|few|TRBJ2-1
CASSVLGLAGVNEQFF
TGTGCCAGCAGCGTCTTGGGACTAGCGGGTGTCAATGAGCAGTTCTTC
>TRBV25-1|TRBD1|many|TRBJ2-7
CASKGQGASYEQYF
TGTGCCAGCAAGGGACAGGGGGCCTCCTACGAGCAGTACTTC
>TRBV21-1|NA|few|TRBJ1-5
CAVRIPMGDQPQHF
TGTGCCGTCAGAATACCGATGGGGGATCAGCCCCAGCATTTT
>TRBV10-3|NA|few|TRBJ2-3
CATGGATDTQYF
TGTGCCACTGGGGGAGCCACAGATACGCAGTATTTT
>TRBV6-5|NA|many|TRBJ1-1
CASSYQGPPSPLNTEAFF
TGTGCCAGCAGTTACCAGGGGCCGCCAAGCCCCCTGAACACTGAAGCTTTCTTT
>TRBV6-2/TRBV6-3|TRBD1|many|TRBJ2-3
CASSITGEATDTQYF
TGTGCCAGCAGCATCACAGGGGAAGCCACAGATACGCAGTATTTT
>TRBV29-1|NA|NA|TRBJ2-7
CSVEGGSAYEQYF
TGCAGCGTTGAAGGAGGGTCCGCCTACGAGCAGTACTTC
>TRBV6-5|NA|NA|TRBJ1-1
CASSYDRTTMNTEAFF
TGTGCCAGCAGTTACGACAGGACTACGATGAACACTGAAGCTTTCTTT
>TRBV6-2/TRBV6-3|NA|few|TRBJ2-5
CASSPFRRMEGAGWFEETQYF
TGTGCCAGCAGCCCCTTCCGTAGAATGGAGGGGGCGGGATGGTTTGAAGAGACCCAGTACTTC
>TRBV12-3/TRBV12-4|NA|few|TRBJ1-5
CASSFGGQPQHF
TGTGCCAGCAGCTTCGGGGGACAGCCCCAGCATTTT
>TRBV20-1|NA|many|TRBJ2-5
CSARAPRHSLETQYF
TGCAGTGCTAGAGCCCCGAGACATAGCTTGGAGACCCAGTACTTC
>TRBV20-1|NA|few|TRBJ2-5
CSARDLGGQTQYF
TGCAGTGCTAGAGATCTAGGGGGTCAGACCCAGTACTTC
>TRBV12-3/TRBV12-4|NA|many|TRBJ1-6
CASSFRSGDSPLHF
TGTGCCAGCAGTTTCCGGTCAGGGGATTCACCCCTCCACTTT
>TRBV12-3/TRBV12-4|TRBD1|NA|TRBJ1-2
CASSRGQGAVYGYTF
TGTGCCAGCAGTCGGGGACAGGGGGCCGTCTATGGCTACACCTTC
>TRBV21-1|NA|many|TRBJ1-4
CASSKRSLSEKLFF
TGTGCCAGCAGCAAACGCTCTCTCTCTGAAAAACTGTTTTTT
>TRBV27|NA|NA|TRBJ2-1
CASSPLTELSFKRQFF
TGTGCCAGCAGTCCTCTTACCGAACTCTCATTCAAAAGGCAGTTCTTC